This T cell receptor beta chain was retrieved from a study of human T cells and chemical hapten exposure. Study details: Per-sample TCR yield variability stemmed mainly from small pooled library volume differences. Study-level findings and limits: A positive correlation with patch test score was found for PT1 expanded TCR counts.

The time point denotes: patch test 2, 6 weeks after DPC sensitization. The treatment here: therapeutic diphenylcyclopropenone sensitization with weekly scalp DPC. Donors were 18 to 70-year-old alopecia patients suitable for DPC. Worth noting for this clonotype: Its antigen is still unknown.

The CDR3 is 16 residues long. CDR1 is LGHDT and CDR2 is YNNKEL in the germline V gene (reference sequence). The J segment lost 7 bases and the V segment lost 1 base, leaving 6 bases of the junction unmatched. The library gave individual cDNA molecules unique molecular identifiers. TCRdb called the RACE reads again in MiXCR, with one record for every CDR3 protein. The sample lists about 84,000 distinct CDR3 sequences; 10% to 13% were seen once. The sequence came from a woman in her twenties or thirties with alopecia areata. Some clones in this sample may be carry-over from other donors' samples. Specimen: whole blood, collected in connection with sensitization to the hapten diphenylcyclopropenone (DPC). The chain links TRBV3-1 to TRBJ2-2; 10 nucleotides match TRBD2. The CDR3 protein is CASSQVASGGSGELFF. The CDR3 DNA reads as TGTGCCAGCAGCCAAGTGGCTAGCGGGGGCAGCGGGGAGCTGTTTTTT.